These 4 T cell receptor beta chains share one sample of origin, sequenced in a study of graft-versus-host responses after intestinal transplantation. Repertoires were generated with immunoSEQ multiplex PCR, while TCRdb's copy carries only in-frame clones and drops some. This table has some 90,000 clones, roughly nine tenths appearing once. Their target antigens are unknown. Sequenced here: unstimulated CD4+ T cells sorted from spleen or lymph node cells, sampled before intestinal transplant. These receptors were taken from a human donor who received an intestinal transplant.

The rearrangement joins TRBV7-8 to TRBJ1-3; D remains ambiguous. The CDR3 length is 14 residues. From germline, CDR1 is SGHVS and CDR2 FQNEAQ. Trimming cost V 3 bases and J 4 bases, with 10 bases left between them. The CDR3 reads CASSFVQSGNTIYF. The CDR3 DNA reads TGTGCCAGCAGCTTTGTCCAATCAGGAAACACCATATATTTT.

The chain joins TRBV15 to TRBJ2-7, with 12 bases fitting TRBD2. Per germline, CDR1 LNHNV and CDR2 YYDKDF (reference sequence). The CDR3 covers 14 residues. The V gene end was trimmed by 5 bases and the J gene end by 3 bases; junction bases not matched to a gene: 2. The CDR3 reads CATSLAGGVYEQYF. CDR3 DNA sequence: TGTGCCACCAGCCTAGCGGGGGGGGTCTACGAGCAGTACTTC.

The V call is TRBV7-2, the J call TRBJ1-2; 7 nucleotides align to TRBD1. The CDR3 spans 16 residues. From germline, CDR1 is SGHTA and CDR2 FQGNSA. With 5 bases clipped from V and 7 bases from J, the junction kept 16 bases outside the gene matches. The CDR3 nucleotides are TGTGCCAGCAGCCGTGACACAGGGGCTGGAGCGCGTGGCTACACCTTC. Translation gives CASSRDTGAGARGYTF.

CDR3 sequence (DNA): TGTGCCAGCTCCCGGACTAGCGGAGCCCAAGAGACCCAGTACTTC. Translation: CASSRTSGAQETQYF. The chain has TRBV18 and TRBJ2-5; 10 bases agree with TRBD2. V was clipped by 6 bases and J by 1 base; unmatched bases: 5. Germline V gene data show CDR1 as KGHSH and CDR2 as LQKENI. The CDR3 is 15 amino acids.